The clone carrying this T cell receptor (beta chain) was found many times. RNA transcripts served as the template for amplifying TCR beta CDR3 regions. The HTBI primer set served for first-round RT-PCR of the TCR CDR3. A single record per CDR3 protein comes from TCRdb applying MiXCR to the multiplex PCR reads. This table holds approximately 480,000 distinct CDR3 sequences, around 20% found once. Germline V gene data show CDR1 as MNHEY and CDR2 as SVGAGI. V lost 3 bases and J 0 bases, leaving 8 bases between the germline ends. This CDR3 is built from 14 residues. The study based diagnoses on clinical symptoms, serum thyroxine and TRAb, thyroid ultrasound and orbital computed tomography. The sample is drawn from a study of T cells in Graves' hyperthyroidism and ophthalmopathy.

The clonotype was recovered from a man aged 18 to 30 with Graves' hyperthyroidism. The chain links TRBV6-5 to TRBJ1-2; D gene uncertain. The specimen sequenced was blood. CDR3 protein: CASSYIQANYGYTF. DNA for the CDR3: TGTGCCAGCAGTTATATACAAGCTAACTATGGCTACACCTTC.